Listed here is a single T cell receptor (beta chain). Its specificity is not known. At one boundary the junction diverges from the germline segment, which might be a read error. A second PCR of 7 to 11 cycles used a sample-barcoded 5' primer and a J-beta primer mix. MiXCR, applied by TCRdb to the 5' RACE reads, yields one record per CDR3 protein. The data hold just over 1 million distinct CDR3 sequences, with 40% to 50% observed a single time. CDR1 and CDR2 from the germline V gene are SQVTM and ANQGSEA. The CDR3 has 13 residues. This entry comes from a study of blood T cells in healthy people across ages. Study-level points and caveats: There were more naive CD4+ cells and higher diversity in long-lived donors than in aged donors.

The source material was blood. The TCR originated in a woman aged 60-70 years in good health. The rearrangement uses TRBV29-1 and TRBJ2-7, with TRBD1 matching 9 bases. CDR3 residues: CSVSGTGTHERYF. For the CDR3, the DNA is TGCAGCGTCTCCGGGACAGGGACCCACGAGCGGTACTTC.